These T cell receptor beta chains were read from a single sample in a study of somatic mutations in cytotoxic T cells in rheumatoid arthritis. Produced via immunoSEQ multiplex PCR; TCRdb's table is partial and in-frame only. The sample holds around 4,500 clones, around 78% seen once. The specimen was CD8+ T cells sorted from blood. All receptors come from a man aged 65 to 79 with rheumatoid arthritis. Each CDR3 is given with its conserved first and last residue. The D gene is left open where the match is weak. Size tells how often a clone was seen (once, few, many) or the class of an expanded clone, and some rows leave it out.

v_call	j_call	clone_size	d_call	cdr3_nt	cdr3_aa
TRBV10-3	TRBJ2-1	NA	NA	TGTGCCATCAGTGAGTCAATGGCAGGTTCCTTCAATGAGCAGTTCTTC	CAISESMAGSFNEQFF
TRBV9	TRBJ2-5	once	TRBD2	TGTGCCAGCAGCGGGACTAGCGGGAGTTTGGTAGAGACCCAGTACTTC	CASSGTSGSLVETQYF
TRBV9	TRBJ2-1	NA	TRBD1	TGTGCCAGTAGTAATACAGGGGGCTATGAGCAGTTCTTC	CASSNTGGYEQFF
TRBV9	TRBJ1-1	NA	TRBD1	TGTGCCAGCAGCGTAGGTACGGGGGACAGCGGAGGAGCTTTCTTT	CASSVGTGDSGGAFF
TRBV27	TRBJ2-1	NA	TRBD2	TGTGCCAGCAGTTTCGGTAGCGGGGACAATGAGCAGTTCTTC	CASSFGSGDNEQFF
TRBV6-5	TRBJ1-1	NA	TRBD1	TGTGCCAGCAGATATCGGGACAGCGTCAACACTGAAGCTTTCTTT	CASRYRDSVNTEAFF
TRBV2	TRBJ2-7	once	TRBD1	TGTGCCAGCAGTGACCGGGACAGGGGCCCTAAGTGGTCCTACGAGCAGTACTTC	CASSDRDRGPKWSYEQYF
TRBV7-3	TRBJ1-3	NA	NA	TGTGCCAGCTCAGAAAGCGGGGGCTCTGGAAACACCATATATTTT	CASSESGGSGNTIYF
TRBV5-6	TRBJ2-7	NA	TRBD2	TGTGCCAGCAGCTTGGGACTAGCGGGAGATGAGTACTTC	CASSLGLAGDEYF
TRBV15	TRBJ2-1	NA	NA	TGTGCCACCAGCAGAGATGCGGGGAGCAATGAGCAGTTCTTC	CATSRDAGSNEQFF
TRBV7-2	TRBJ2-3	NA	NA	TGTGCCAGCAGCTTAGGACCGGGCGGGATCGCAGATACGCAGTATTTT	CASSLGPGGIADTQYF
TRBV11-2	TRBJ2-2	NA	NA	TGTGCCAGCAGTTTGGGGACATCAATCACCGGGGAGCTGTTTTTT	CASSLGTSITGELFF
TRBV2	TRBJ2-7	once	TRBD1	TGTGCCAGTAGGCCGAGGACAGGGGGAGACTACGAGCAGTACTTC	CASRPRTGGDYEQYF
TRBV9	TRBJ2-7	NA	NA	TGTGCCAGCAGCTCCCCCAGCGGCTACGAGCAGTACTTC	CASSSPSGYEQYF
TRBV27	TRBJ2-5	few	NA	TGTGCCAGCAGCCCCCTACAGACTAACCAAGAGACCCAGTACTTC	CASSPLQTNQETQYF
TRBV19	TRBJ2-1	few	TRBD2	TGTGCCAGTAGTACCGGACTAGCGGGAGGTCTGTATGAGCAGTTCTTC	CASSTGLAGGLYEQFF
TRBV11-2	TRBJ2-1	once	TRBD2	TGTGCCAGCAGCTTGAGGGGGGGCGCGGGAGGGAATGAGCAGTTCTTC	CASSLRGGAGGNEQFF
TRBV6-6	TRBJ2-2	NA	TRBD1	TGTGCCAGCAGTTACTCGACAGGGAAGAACACCGGGGAGCTGTTTTTT	CASSYSTGKNTGELFF
TRBV13	TRBJ2-5	NA	TRBD2	TGTGCCAGAGGACTAGCGGGAGGGACCCAGTACTTC	CARGLAGGTQYF
TRBV2	TRBJ1-2	NA	TRBD1	TGTGCCAGCACGGAGTCCGGGACAGGGGATGGCTACACCTTC	CASTESGTGDGYTF
TRBV13	TRBJ2-5	NA	TRBD2	TGTGCCAGCAGCATCCGGGGGGAAAGGGCCCAGTACTTC	CASSIRGERAQYF
TRBV6-1	TRBJ1-1	NA	NA	TGTGCCAGCAGAGGGGGGGGGTGGAACACTGAAGCTTTCTTT	CASRGGGWNTEAFF
TRBV7-9	TRBJ1-2	NA	TRBD1	TGTGCCAGCAGCTTAGGGAACCTCGACAGGGTAAGCGGCTACACCTTC	CASSLGNLDRVSGYTF
TRBV13	TRBJ1-5	few	NA	TGTGCCAGCAGCTTCGGGACAACTAATCAGCCCCAGCATTTT	CASSFGTTNQPQHF
TRBV19	TRBJ2-1	NA	TRBD1	TGTGCCAGTAGTCTTACAGGGGGCGCCTACAATGAGCAGTTCTTC	CASSLTGGAYNEQFF
TRBV7-7	TRBJ2-5	few	TRBD1	TGTGCCAGCAGAGGGGGCGGGGAGACCCAGTACTTC	CASRGGGETQYF
TRBV13	TRBJ2-7	few	TRBD1	TGTGCCAGCAGCTACCGACAGGGGGCGTACGAGCAGTACTTC	CASSYRQGAYEQYF
TRBV5-6	TRBJ2-1	few	TRBD2	TGTGCCAGCAGCCCCAGGACGGGGGGGGCAGCCAATGAGCAGTTCTTC	CASSPRTGGAANEQFF
TRBV7-8	TRBJ2-2	NA	TRBD1	TGTGCCAGCAGCTATAGGACAGGGGGACCCGGGGAGCTGTTTTTT	CASSYRTGGPGELFF
TRBV7-6	TRBJ2-7	NA	TRBD2	TGTGCCAGCAGCTTTGGCGGGAGTGAATACGAGCAGTACTTC	CASSFGGSEYEQYF
TRBV19	TRBJ2-1	once	NA	TGTGCCAGTAGTATAGAAGCGCGGAATCAGAGGAGTAATGAGCAGTTCTTC	CASSIEARNQRSNEQFF
TRBV7-2	TRBJ2-7	NA	NA	TGTGCCAGCAGCTTATCGGGCGGGCCTGCCTACGAGCAGTACTTC	CASSLSGGPAYEQYF
TRBV4-1	TRBJ2-7	NA	NA	TGCGCCAGCAGCCAAGATTACAGTTGGGACAAAAACGAGCAGTACTTC	CASSQDYSWDKNEQYF
TRBV5-6	TRBJ2-1	once	TRBD2	TGTGCCAGCAGCTTGTCTCTAGCGGGAGTCTACAATGAGCAGTTCTTC	CASSLSLAGVYNEQFF
TRBV4-1	TRBJ2-7	NA	TRBD1	TGCGCCAGCAGCCAGGCAGGACAGGCAGGCTCCTACGAGCAGTACTTC	CASSQAGQAGSYEQYF
TRBV6-5	TRBJ1-2	NA	NA	TGTGCCAGCAGTTACTCAGGGTCGGGAGGCTACACCTTC	CASSYSGSGGYTF
TRBV6-1	TRBJ1-5	NA	NA	TGTGCCAGCAGTGCTGGGGGCGGTCAGCCCCAGCATTTT	CASSAGGGQPQHF
TRBV4-1	TRBJ2-3	NA	NA	TGCGCCAGCAGCCCTCCCGTGGACGGGATTCCCTTCCCCGACCTCACAGATACGCAGTATTTT	CASSPPVDGIPFPDLTDTQYF
TRBV6-1	TRBJ2-7	NA	TRBD1	TGTGCCAGCAGTGCGACAGGGTACGAGCAGTACTTC	CASSATGYEQYF
TRBV19	TRBJ2-7	NA	TRBD1	TGTGCCAGCTCCGGGACAGGGGGGCCATCCTGCGAGCAGTACTTC	CASSGTGGPSCEQYF
TRBV10-1	TRBJ2-3	NA	TRBD2	TGCGCCAGCAGTGTGGGGACTAGCGGGGGGGATACGCAGTATTTT	CASSVGTSGGDTQYF
TRBV27	TRBJ2-1	NA	NA	TGTGCCAGCAGTCGGGGGTACAATGAGCAGTTCTTC	CASSRGYNEQFF
TRBV28	TRBJ2-7	NA	TRBD1	TGTGCCAGCAGTACCATTGACGGGACAGGGAAGTCCTACGAGCAGTACTTC	CASSTIDGTGKSYEQYF
TRBV27	TRBJ2-7	few	TRBD1	TGTGCCAGCAGTTCAGGGGGCTACGAGCAGTACTTC	CASSSGGYEQYF
TRBV9	TRBJ1-2	NA	NA	TGTGCCAGCACCCCCGAACGGGGGAAAGTTCGTGGCTACACCTTC	CASTPERGKVRGYTF
TRBV9	TRBJ2-7	NA	TRBD2	TGTGCCAGCAGCGTAGGTTTCGGGGGGGCGGGCAGCTCCTACGAGCAGTACTTC	CASSVGFGGAGSSYEQYF
TRBV30	TRBJ1-1	NA	NA	TGTGCCTGGGATGACAGCCCGAACACTGAAGCTTTCTTT	CAWDDSPNTEAFF
TRBV7-9	TRBJ1-5	NA	NA	TGTGCCAGCGGCAATGAGGCCCCAGGGCATCAGCCCCAGCATTTT	CASGNEAPGHQPQHF
TRBV5-1	TRBJ2-7	NA	TRBD1	TGCGCCAGCAGCTTGGTCGGGACAGCCCTGAGCGAGCAGTACTTC	CASSLVGTALSEQYF
TRBV2	TRBJ2-7	once	NA	TGTGCCAGCAGTGAAGCGAAAAGGGGCGAGCAGTACTTC	CASSEAKRGEQYF
TRBV7-9	TRBJ2-7	once	TRBD1	TGTGCCAGCAGCTCAGAAGGGACAGAGGGCTACGAGCAGTACTTC	CASSSEGTEGYEQYF
TRBV9	TRBJ1-1	NA	TRBD1	TGTGCCAGCAGCCACGGACAGGACGGAAACACTGAAGCTTTCTTT	CASSHGQDGNTEAFF
TRBV4-1	TRBJ2-2	NA	NA	TGCGCCAGCAGCTGGACTATCTGGGGAACCGGGGAGCTGTTTTTT	CASSWTIWGTGELFF